The T cell receptor beta chain under discussion was sequenced for a study of T-cell memory formation after mild COVID-19. TCRdb used MiXCR to reprocess the 5' RACE reads, holding one entry per CDR3 protein. Of about 270,000 distinct CDR3 sequences listed, 15% to 17% were seen once; the top ten hold 2% to 2.5%. Germline V gene data show CDR1 as SGHDN and CDR2 as FVKESK. The CDR3 is 14 amino acids. The V end lost 2 bases, the J end lost 2 bases, and 9 bases lay between the germline ends. This receptor was taken from an adult woman who had mild COVID-19 (a few samples of this study predate the infection). Cell type and time point are not known. This chain links TRBV14 with TRBJ1-2; no reliable D call. Sequencing was done on a sample of PBMCs or a T cell subset sorted from them (not recorded which). This CDR3 is CASSQIYRNYGYTF. The CDR3 coding sequence is TGTGCCAGCAGCCAAATTTACAGAAACTATGGCTACACCTTC.